This T cell receptor (beta chain) derives from a study of blood T cell repertoires in COVID-19. Study details: From T cells, B-cell-depleted T cells, or PBMCs came the material, which was cDNA or gDNA.

TCRdb keeps only in-frame clones here, not all; method: immunoSEQ multiplex PCR. The sample shows approximately 150,000 clones, over 75% of them seen only once. This clone is a singleton in its sample. Germline V gene lookup returns CDR1 SGHNT and CDR2 YENEEA. The CDR3 extends over 18 amino acids. V was clipped by 0 bases and J by 5 bases; unmatched bases: 7. The sample taken for sequencing was peripheral blood. The chain combines TRBV11-3 with TRBJ2-5; 15 bases agree with TRBD2. The clonotype comes from a woman between 50 and 59 years old with acute or convalescent COVID-19. CDR3 DNA: TGTGCCAGCAGCTTAGAAGGGACTAGCGGGGGGTTCCAGGAGACCCAGTACTTC. This sequence encodes CASSLEGTSGGFQETQYF.